These 24 T cell receptor beta chains came from one sample sequenced in a study of beta chain features in type 1 diabetes. The whole isolated RNA underwent reverse transcription, so sequencing captured expressed TCRB transcripts. Sequenced by immunoSEQ multiplex PCR; TCRdb stores in-frame clones only, minus some. The profile shows 400,000 to 600,000 clones, roughly 30% of them singletons. Sequencing was done on a sample of naive CD4+ T cells from blood. The origin of the receptors is a man younger than 35 in good health.

The genes are TRBV2 and TRBJ2-1; TRBD2 agrees at 12 bases. The germline V gene has CDR1 SNHLY and CDR2 FYNNEI. J gave up 7 bases and V 1 base, and 5 bases lay outside the gene matches. The CDR3 has 16 amino acids. CDR3 DNA: TGTGCCAGCAGTGAAGGTCTAGCGGGAGGGGGTAATGAGCAGTTCTTC. Translation gives CASSEGLAGGGNEQFF. Filled out from reference TRBV2 and TRBJ2-1, the complete variable domain reads EPEVTQTPSHQVTQMGQEVILRCVPISNHLYFYWYRQILGQKVEFLVSFYNNEISEKSEIFDDQFSVERPDGSNFTLKIRSTKLEDSAMYFCASSEGLAGGGNEQFFGPGTRLTVL.

The gene calls are TRBV10-3 and TRBJ2-1, with a weak D call TRBD1 (5 bases). Germline CDR1 ENHRY, CDR2 SYGVKD. Between the trimmed V and J ends, which lost 6 bases and 2 bases, there was a span of 14 bases. The CDR3 consists of 15 residues. The CDR3 is CAISSGRVPYNEQFF. CDR3 DNA sequence: TGTGCCATCAGCTCCGGCAGGGTCCCCTACAATGAGCAGTTCTTC.

V usage is TRBV7-9 and J usage is TRBJ2-7; TRBD2 agrees at 9 bases. With V trimmed by 5 bases and J by 2 bases, 7 bases remained unmatched. This CDR3 has 15 amino acids. Germline lookup yields CDR1 SEHNR and CDR2 FQNEAQ (reference sequence). The DNA for the CDR3 is TGTGCCAGCAGCCTCATTAGCGGGAGCCCCTACGAGCAGTACTTC. This gives the protein CASSLISGSPYEQYF.

This chain connects TRBV2 to TRBJ2-7; D not resolved. The CDR3 has 15 residues. The V gene lost 3 bases and the J gene lost 2 bases, with 14 bases spanning the gap. Germline CDR1 is SNHLY and CDR2 is FYNNEI. CDR3 sequence reads: CASSEATRRPYEQYF. CDR3 nucleotide sequence: TGTGCCAGCAGTGAGGCGACTCGCAGGCCCTACGAGCAGTACTTC.

In DNA form, the CDR3 reads TGCGCCAGCAGTTCCGGGACAGGGAGCAACTACAATGAGCAGTTCTTC. This translates into CASSSGTGSNYNEQFF. The chain is built from TRBV5-1 and TRBJ2-1, with 9 bases lining up with TRBD1. CDR1 is SGHRS, CDR2 YFSETQ, per germline. The length of the CDR3 is 16 residues. The trim removed 5 bases at V and 3 bases at J, leaving 9 bases unmatched.

V gene TRBV27 combines with J gene TRBJ2-3; TRBD1 or TRBD2 may be the D gene (5 bases each). This CDR3 has 15 amino acids. The V end was cut by 7 bases, the J end by 4 bases, with 18 bases between. Germline CDR1 and CDR2: MNHEY and SMNVEV (reference sequence). This chain's CDR3 is CASNPRGVSADTQYF. As DNA, the CDR3 is TGTGCCAGCAACCCAAGGGGAGTATCAGCAGATACGCAGTATTTT.

CDR3 amino acids: CSASYNTEAFF. In DNA form, the CDR3 reads TGCAGTGCTAGTTATAACACTGAAGCTTTCTTT. The chain combines TRBV20-1 with TRBJ1-1; D not certain. V lost 3 bases and J 2 bases, leaving 4 bases between the germline ends. Looked up from germline, CDR1 is DFQATT and CDR2 is SNEGSKA (reference sequence). CDR3 length: 11 amino acids.

The rearrangement links TRBV30 to TRBJ1-1, with TRBD1 as a possible D gene (5 bases). The germline V gene has CDR1 GTSNPN and CDR2 SVGIG (reference sequence). Trimming removed 2 bases from V and 5 bases from J, with 9 bases in between. The CDR3 sequence is 12 residues long. The CDR3 region has the DNA TGTGCCTGGAGTCTGGAGGGGACTGAAGCTTTCTTT. This gives the protein CAWSLEGTEAFF.

The V call is TRBV11-2, the J call TRBJ1-2; D unclear. CDR3 size: 15 residues. V was trimmed by 2 bases and J by 8 bases, leaving 18 bases between them. Germline V CDR1 and CDR2: SGHAT, FQNNGV. The CDR3, as DNA: TGTGCCAGCAGCTTATCAGGATGGGCAGGCGGGGGCTACACCTTC. It is translated as CASSLSGWAGGGYTF.

The genes are TRBV6-1 and TRBJ2-2; possibly TRBD2 for D (6 bases). The germline V and J ends were trimmed by 5 bases and 6 bases, with 13 bases remaining between them. Germline V gives CDR1 MNHNS, CDR2 SASEGT. This CDR3 has 14 residues. The CDR3 DNA sequence: TGTGCCAGCAGTCCTGGCGGGGCCCCCGGGGAGCTGTTTTTT. Translated, it gives CASSPGGAPGELFF.

This clone was seen only a few times. The chain employs TRBV9 and TRBJ2-2, with 8 bases that match TRBD1. V dropped 4 bases and J dropped 2; count of bases not matched to a gene: 4. This CDR3 has 15 residues. Germline assignment: CDR1 SGDLS and CDR2 YYNGEE. The CDR3 nucleotides read TGTGCCAGCAGCTTCCAGGGGGCCAACACCGGGGAGCTGTTTTTT. The encoded protein is CASSFQGANTGELFF.

This clone was seen only a few times. This chain joins TRBV29-1 and TRBJ2-1; tentatively, D is TRBD1 (5 bases). CDR1 SQVTM and CDR2 ANQGSEA come from the germline V gene. Trimming took 6 bases from V and 5 from J, leaving 14 bases between them. The CDR3 loop spans 13 amino acids. DNA for the CDR3: TGCAGCGTCGGAGACAGCAGACACAATGAGCAGTTCTTC. Protein: CSVGDSRHNEQFF.

This clone showed up just a few times. The chain has TRBV29-1 and TRBJ1-2, with D hard to call. This CDR3 has 13 amino acids. Germline assignment: CDR1 SQVTM and CDR2 ANQGSEA. The V and J ends lost 6 bases and 2 bases respectively, with 13 bases between them. CDR3 loop: CSVNRELNYGYTF. The CDR3 DNA follows: TGCAGCGTAAACAGAGAATTAAACTATGGCTACACCTTC.

The chain joins TRBV7-6 to TRBJ2-1; D may be TRBD1 (5 bases). Germline CDR1 reads SGHVS; CDR2 reads FNYEAQ. The CDR3 runs to 13 residues. The V gene lost 5 bases and the J gene lost 3 bases, with 8 bases spanning the gap. This chain's CDR3 is CASSPDSYNEQFF. CDR3 in DNA: TGTGCCAGCAGCCCAGACAGCTACAATGAGCAGTTCTTC.

This clone has only a few counts. The chain is built from TRBV15 and TRBJ2-7, with 9 bases lining up with TRBD2. Germline V gene data show CDR1 as LNHNV and CDR2 as YYDKDF (reference sequence). The CDR3 runs to 15 residues. Trimming at V came to 5 bases and at J to 6 bases, leaving 11 bases not matched to a gene. CDR3 bases: TGTGCCACCAGCGGGGAAGCCGGGACTAGCCGCGAGCAGTACTTC. Protein: CATSGEAGTSREQYF.

This clone was seen only a few times. The gene calls are TRBV11-2 and TRBJ2-7; 9 bases agree with TRBD2. The CDR3 contains 14 residues. With 0 bases clipped from V and 9 bases from J, the junction kept 6 bases outside the gene matches. Germline V gene lookup returns CDR1 SGHAT and CDR2 FQNNGV. The CDR3 DNA sequence: TGTGCCAGCAGCTTAGAGGTTAGCGGGAGAGGGCAGTACTTC. Protein: CASSLEVSGRGQYF.

This clone has just a few counts. The rearrangement joins TRBV9 to TRBJ1-4; D gene ambiguous. Germline loops: CDR1 SGDLS, CDR2 YYNGEE. Trimming pared 5 bases from V and 5 bases from J, leaving 10 bases between. The CDR3 spans 13 residues. The CDR3 region is CASRTDGNEKLFF. The CDR3 nucleotides read TGTGCCAGCAGGACGGACGGAAATGAAAAACTGTTTTTT.

The rearrangement links TRBV7-2 to TRBJ2-3, with TRBD2 matching 13 bases. The CDR3 is made up of 15 amino acids. CDR1 SGHTA and CDR2 FQGNSA come from the germline V gene. V gave up 5 bases and J gave up 5 bases; unmatched junction bases: 4. This CDR3 reads CASSQRTSGRDTQYF. The CDR3 coding sequence is TGTGCCAGCAGCCAGCGGACTAGCGGGAGAGATACGCAGTATTTT.

The V call is TRBV30, the J call TRBJ2-7; D call uncertain. CDR3 length equals 12 residues. V was cut by 2 bases and J by 7 bases, with 12 bases left in between. Germline V CDR1 and CDR2: GTSNPN, SVGIG (reference sequence). CDR3 amino acids: CAWSPTQREQYF. The DNA of the CDR3 is TGTGCCTGGAGTCCCACCCAGAGGGAGCAGTACTTC.

A single count supports this clone. The chain uses TRBV25-1 and TRBJ1-2, with D perhaps matching TRBD1 (5 bases). The CDR3 length is 11 residues. V lost 6 bases to trimming and J lost 9 bases, with 11 bases between them. Germline V lookup: CDR1 MGHDK, CDR2 SYGVNS. The CDR3 coding sequence is TGTGCCAGCAGCAGGGCCGGTAGCTACACCTTC. Amino acids: CASSRAGSYTF.

The sample holds a few counts of this clone. The rearrangement links TRBV9 to TRBJ2-1, with TRBD2 identical over 9 bases. The CDR3 contains 16 residues. Per germline, CDR1 SGDLS and CDR2 YYNGEE. Trimming cost V 0 bases and J 3 bases; bases outside gene matches: 4. Here the CDR3 reads CASSVDPAGGYNEQFF. In DNA form, the CDR3 reads TGTGCCAGCAGCGTAGACCCAGCGGGGGGCTACAATGAGCAGTTCTTC.

V gene TRBV7-9 combines with J gene TRBJ2-4; perhaps TRBD1 as D (5 bases). The CDR3 runs 11 residues. V dropped 11 bases and J dropped 8 bases, with 13 bases sitting between them. CDR1 SEHNR and CDR2 FQNEAQ come from the germline V gene (reference sequence). CDR3 residues: CAVGAQDIQYF. The CDR3 coding sequence is TGTGCCGTAGGGGCCCAGGACATTCAGTACTTC.

This clone was found a few times. This chain links TRBV2 with TRBJ2-7; 12 nucleotides line up with TRBD1. Germline V lookup: CDR1 SNHLY, CDR2 FYNNEI. The V segment lost 6 bases and the J segment 3 bases; nucleotides outside the gene matches: 3. There are 14 residues in the CDR3. The CDR3 loop is CASRGTGGLYEQYF. The CDR3 coding sequence is TGTGCCAGCAGGGGGACAGGGGGCCTCTACGAGCAGTACTTC.

The V call is TRBV27, the J call TRBJ1-5; TRBD1 matches 7 bases. CDR3 length: 14 amino acids. V was clipped by 6 bases and J by 11 bases; unmatched bases: 13. Germline values: CDR1 MNHEY, CDR2 SMNVEV (reference sequence). The DNA for the CDR3 is TGTGCCAGCAGGACAGGGTTCCGGGATGGAACCCAGCATTTT. Amino acid sequence: CASRTGFRDGTQHF.